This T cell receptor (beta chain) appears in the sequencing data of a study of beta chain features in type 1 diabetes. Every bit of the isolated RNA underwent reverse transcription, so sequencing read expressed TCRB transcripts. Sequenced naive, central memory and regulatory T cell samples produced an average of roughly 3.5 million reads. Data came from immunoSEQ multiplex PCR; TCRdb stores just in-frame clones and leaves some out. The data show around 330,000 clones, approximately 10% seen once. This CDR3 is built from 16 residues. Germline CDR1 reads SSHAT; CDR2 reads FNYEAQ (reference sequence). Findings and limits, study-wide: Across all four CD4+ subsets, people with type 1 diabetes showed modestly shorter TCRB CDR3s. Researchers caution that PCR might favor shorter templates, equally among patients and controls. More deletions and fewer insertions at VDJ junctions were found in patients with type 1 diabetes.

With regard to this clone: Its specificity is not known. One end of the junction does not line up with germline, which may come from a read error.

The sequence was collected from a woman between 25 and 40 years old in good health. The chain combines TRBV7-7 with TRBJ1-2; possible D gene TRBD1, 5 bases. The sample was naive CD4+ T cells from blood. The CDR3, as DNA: TGTGCTAGCAGCTTTGGGAGGGGAGGCCCGGGAATAGGCTACACCTTC. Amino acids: CASSFGRGGPGIGYTF.